These T cell receptor beta chains were read from a single sample in a study of CD8+ T cells in alopecia areata. Using immunoSEQ multiplex PCR, the repertoire was profiled, and TCRdb retains in-frame clones only, with some absent. Here the sample spans 130,000 to 150,000 clones, 40% to 65% being singletons. The source material was CD4+ T cells sorted from blood, sampled at week 0. The receptor set was obtained from a human donor with alopecia areata. Both conserved end residues are part of each CDR3. The D gene is left open where the match is weak.

V,D,CDR3
TRBV19,TRBD1,CATGGSYGYTF
TRBV29-1,-,CSVELGMNTEAFF
TRBV29-1,-,CSVEWPPGGNEQFF
TRBV7-9,-,CASSLDGTQQETQYF
TRBV29-1,TRBD2,CSVESYPSGANTGELFF
TRBV30,-,CAWSVGGSGANVLTF
TRBV30,-,CAQTAHTEQFF
TRBV5-6,-,CASSLVGQSTDTQYF
TRBV30,-,CACVPLGSGANVLTF
TRBV7-3,-,CASSPAGDWGNEQFF
TRBV27,-,CASGYRVAGANVLTF
TRBV6-5,-,CATSRGGGNYEQYF
TRBV29-1,TRBD2,CSVRGLAGAGELFF
TRBV29-1,TRBD1,CSDCRTGARSGLYYEQYF
TRBV19,-,CASSISRTGELFF
TRBV7-2,-,CASSPSRGGTDTQYF
TRBV4-3,-,CASSQDDWHYGYTF
TRBV5-1,TRBD2,CASSYVAGEGNEQFF
TRBV6-5,-,CASSYSKWTSGNTIYF
TRBV5-1,TRBD2,CASSLAGGAYNEQFF
TRBV30,-,CACSPSVRVTKNIQYF
TRBV29-1,-,CSVPGWGHSGGAKNIQYF
TRBV2,-,CASSGTTSRETQYF
TRBV29-1,-,CSVEGRTNEKLFF
TRBV29-1,-,CATGGGSGNSPLHF
TRBV7-2,-,CASSLVGRGQPQHF
TRBV28,-,CASRGPMNTEAFF
TRBV28,TRBD1,CASRETGSNYGYTF
TRBV9,TRBD1,CASSPRDRQGNTIYF
TRBV7-6,TRBD1,CASSPGQGSYNEQFF
TRBV5-1,-,CASSLVGGNQPQHF
TRBV30,TRBD1,CASTRDSQWNYGYTF
TRBV29-1,-,CSVSLGGGTDTQYF
TRBV7-2,-,CASSQRISLSGNTIYF
TRBV30,-,CAWSESPTFRGYTF
TRBV29-1,-,CSVRLGLRLFGYEQYF
TRBV7-7,TRBD2,CASTEGHGGAQLFF
TRBV5-1,-,CASSLGLNGELFF
TRBV5-1,TRBD1,CASSSQGRDTGELFF
TRBV4-2,-,CASSPRRGNQPQHF
TRBV29-1,-,CSVEDLGGEQYF
TRBV28,TRBD1,CATLQDRVSGGYTF
TRBV7-2,-,CASSNTDTQYF
TRBV19,TRBD1,CATSDRAVAEQFF
TRBV18,TRBD2,CASSGLAVTYNEQFF
TRBV29-1,-,CSLILAADTQYF
TRBV9,TRBD1,CASSGQGRVGTEAFF
TRBV29-1,-,CSVEDGKTGYTF
TRBV10-3,TRBD1,CAISEGQGIYNEQFF
TRBV30,-,CAWRKGSNQPQHF
TRBV6-5,-,CASTDKTANYGYTF
TRBV30,TRBD1,CAWRRQGFNQPQHF
TRBV29-1,-,CSVPPAGTSETQYF
TRBV4-1,-,CASSQGDSRGNEKLFF
TRBV5-1,-,CASSPRTEGETQYF
TRBV7-3,-,CASSLRRPGTNTEAFF
TRBV7-6,TRBD2,CASSSLTAGGETQYF